A selection of T cell receptor beta chains follows, all from one sample in a study of metastatic and nonmetastatic thyroid tumors. With MiXCR, TCRdb called clones anew from the PCR reads. The table has several thousand clones, just under 30% seen once. The sequencing sample was made of tumor tissue. The receptors here all came from a female donor with papillary thyroid cancer or a benign thyroid nodule (not recorded which). Some clones in this sample may be carry-over from other donors' samples. Each CDR3 is given with its conserved first and last residue. A D gene is named only where the DNA matches it firmly. Clone size is shown for a subset of rows, as once, few, many or a class of expanded clone.

v_gene,abundance,d_gene,len,j_gene,CDR3aa,CDR3nt
TRBV5-1,-,TRBD1,15,TRBJ2-7,CASSMGQGSSYEQYF,TGCGCCAGCAGTATGGGACAGGGAAGCTCCTACGAGCAGTACTTC
TRBV29-1,few,-,13,TRBJ2-2,CSVEKVGTGELFF,TGCAGCGTTGAAAAGGTCGGCACCGGGGAGCTGTTTTTT
TRBV7-9,many,TRBD1,20,TRBJ1-3,CASSGGTGRNKLLSGNTIYF,TGTGCCAGCAGCGGGGGGACAGGGCGAAACAAACTGCTCTCTGGAAACACCATATATTTT
TRBV6-1,-,-,16,TRBJ2-2,CASREPGGINTGELFF,TGTGCCAGCCGTGAACCCGGGGGCATAAACACCGGGGAGCTGTTTTTT
TRBV15,medium-sized,-,13,TRBJ1-2,CATSRDSLYGYTF,TGTGCCACCAGCAGAGACTCCCTCTATGGCTACACCTTC
TRBV5-1,medium-sized,-,18,TRBJ1-2,CASSPGPGGANLLYGYTF,TGCGCCAGCAGCCCCGGACCGGGGGGTGCGAACCTCCTCTATGGCTACACCTTC
TRBV28,-,-,17,TRBJ2-7,CASNSQVTSPSIYEQYF,TGTGCCAGCAATAGTCAAGTGACTTCCCCCTCTATCTACGAGCAGTACTTC
TRBV3-1,many,-,14,TRBJ2-7,CASTLTAGAYEQYF,TGTGCCAGCACCCTAACGGCAGGGGCCTACGAGCAGTACTTC
TRBV4-1,many,-,14,TRBJ1-2,CASSQTQGAYGYTF,TGCGCCAGCAGCCAGACACAGGGAGCCTATGGCTACACCTTC
TRBV5-1,-,-,13,TRBJ1-1,CASSLEIGAEAFF,TGCGCCAGCAGCTTGGAAATTGGGGCGGAAGCTTTCTTT
TRBV6-1,-,TRBD1,13,TRBJ1-6,CASFDREGSPLHF,TGTGCCAGTTTCGACAGGGAAGGGTCACCCCTCCACTTT
TRBV30,-,-,14,TRBJ2-7,CAWSVTGQGYEQYF,TGTGCCTGGAGTGTAACTGGCCAGGGCTACGAGCAGTACTTC
TRBV6-5,-,-,10,TRBJ2-2,CASSLEELFF,TGTGCCAGCAGTTTGGAGGAGCTGTTTTTT
TRBV2,-,TRBD2,16,TRBJ2-5,CASGGAGALNGYTQYF,TGTGCCAGCGGTGGAGCGGGGGCCTTAAATGGTTATACCCAGTACTTC
TRBV10-3,few,-,13,TRBJ1-2,CAISERALDLYTF,TGTGCCATCAGTGAACGGGCCCTGGATCTCTACACCTTC
TRBV12-3/TRBV12-4,-,TRBD1,16,TRBJ2-7,CASSRAGTGGPYEQYF,TGTGCCAGCAGCCGTGCTGGGACAGGGGGTCCGTACGAGCAGTACTTC
TRBV11-2,few,TRBD2,12,TRBJ2-3,CASSVGGGTQYF,TGTGCCAGCAGCGTGGGGGGGGGTACGCAGTATTTT
TRBV14,many,-,13,TRBJ2-5,CASSQFNQETQYF,TGTGCCAGCAGCCAATTCAACCAAGAGACCCAGTACTTC
TRBV12-3/TRBV12-4,-,-,16,TRBJ2-5,CASSLGGRGLEETQYF,TGTGCCAGCAGTCTAGGGGGTCGTGGACTCGAAGAGACCCAGTACTTC
TRBV7-2,-,-,14,TRBJ2-7,CASGRGFYSYEQYF,TGTGCCAGCGGCCGGGGGTTTTACTCCTACGAGCAGTACTTC
TRBV6-4,few,TRBD1,17,TRBJ2-3,CASSDFYRGRGTDTQYF,TGTGCCAGCAGTGACTTCTACAGGGGTAGGGGTACAGATACGCAGTATTTT
TRBV7-2,-,TRBD2,15,TRBJ2-2,CASSLAGVGTGELFF,TGTGCCAGCAGCTTGGCGGGAGTCGGAACCGGGGAGCTGTTTTTT
TRBV29-1,medium-sized,-,13,TRBJ2-7,CSVVTGPIYEQYF,TGCAGCGTTGTTACAGGCCCTATCTACGAGCAGTACTTC
TRBV12-3/TRBV12-4,-,TRBD1,14,TRBJ2-7,CASSLGTGTGVGYF,TGTGCCAGCAGTTTAGGGACAGGCACAGGTGTGGGGTACTTC
TRBV30,-,-,15,TRBJ2-7,CAWTIGGGSSYEQYF,TGTGCCTGGACGATCGGGGGCGGGAGCTCCTACGAGCAGTACTTC
TRBV15,medium-sized,-,14,TRBJ2-7,CATRWTAGTYEQYF,TGTGCCACCAGGTGGACAGCTGGTACCTACGAGCAGTACTTC
TRBV6-1,-,-,13,TRBJ1-2,CASSDRRNYGYTF,TGTGCCAGCAGTGACAGGCGGAACTATGGCTACACCTTC
TRBV4-1,-,TRBD1,15,TRBJ2-1,CASSLTGTGGSEQFF,TGCGCCAGCAGCCTCACCGGGACAGGGGGCAGTGAGCAGTTCTTC
TRBV6-1,-,-,14,TRBJ2-7,CASSDPITVYGQYF,TGTGCCAGCAGTGACCCGATTACAGTTTACGGGCAGTACTTC
TRBV11-2,-,-,15,TRBJ2-1,CASSPRGTKSDEQFF,TGTGCCAGCAGCCCGCGAGGGACCAAATCTGATGAGCAGTTCTTC
TRBV6-1,few,-,15,TRBJ1-4,CANRVPLMENEKLFF,TGTGCCAACCGGGTCCCACTCATGGAAAATGAAAAACTGTTTTTT
TRBV6-1,large,-,13,TRBJ1-2,CASSPGVVDGYTF,TGTGCCAGCAGTCCAGGGGTCGTTGATGGCTACACCTTC
TRBV6-1,-,-,12,TRBJ2-2,CASSEGRRGAVF,TGTGCCAGCAGTGAGGGGCGCCGGGGTGCTGTTTTT
TRBV28,few,TRBD1,15,TRBJ1-2,CASRGQGARDYGYTF,TGTGCCAGCAGAGGACAGGGGGCGCGGGACTATGGCTACACCTTC
TRBV15,-,-,14,TRBJ1-5,CATSRDQEGQPQHF,TGTGCCACCAGCAGAGATCAAGAAGGGCAGCCCCAGCATTTT
TRBV11-1,once,TRBD2,16,TRBJ2-1,CASSLEALAGGREQFF,TGTGCCAGCAGCTTAGAAGCCCTAGCGGGGGGGCGAGAGCAGTTCTTC
TRBV6-1,few,-,16,TRBJ1-3,CASNRGGGLSGNTIYF,TGTGCCAGCAATCGGGGAGGAGGGCTCTCTGGAAACACCATATATTTT
TRBV7-2,medium-sized,-,14,TRBJ2-2,CASRRGSMPGELFF,TGTGCCAGCCGTAGGGGGTCAATGCCCGGGGAGCTGTTTTTT
TRBV5-4,medium-sized,TRBD2,16,TRBJ2-3,CASSSGTSGTTDTQYF,TGTGCCAGCAGCTCGGGGACTAGCGGAACCACAGATACGCAGTATTTT
TRBV30,once,-,15,TRBJ2-6,CAWSAGASGANVLTF,TGTGCCTGGAGTGCAGGGGCCTCTGGGGCCAACGTCCTGACTTTC
TRBV15,few,TRBD1,13,TRBJ2-2,CATRQGYTGELFF,TGTGCCACCCGACAGGGGTACACCGGGGAGCTGTTTTTT
TRBV7-9,medium-sized,-,12,TRBJ1-2,CASSLGTAGYTF,TGTGCCAGCAGCTTAGGGACGGCTGGCTACACCTTC
TRBV12-3/TRBV12-4,few,TRBD1,15,TRBJ1-6,CASTQGAPYNSPLHF,TGTGCCAGCACCCAGGGGGCCCCCTATAATTCACCCCTCCACTTT
TRBV20-1,-,-,14,TRBJ2-7,CSARIGGGNYEQYF,TGCAGTGCTAGAATTGGTGGGGGGAACTACGAGCAGTACTTC
TRBV28,few,TRBD1,14,TRBJ2-2,CASLDRANTGELFF,TGTGCCAGCTTAGACAGGGCGAACACCGGGGAGCTGTTTTTT
TRBV28,-,TRBD1,13,TRBJ1-6,CASSAGTALPLHF,TGTGCCAGCAGTGCCGGGACAGCTTTACCCCTCCACTTT
TRBV6-1,-,-,11,TRBJ1-2,CASNNEGGYTF,TGTGCCAGCAATAACGAGGGAGGCTACACCTTC
TRBV15,-,-,14,TRBJ1-2,CATSRDQGQVGYTF,TGTGCCACCAGCAGAGATCAGGGGCAGGTTGGCTACACCTTC
TRBV19,-,-,13,TRBJ1-5,CASSIHRNQPQHF,TGTGCCAGTAGTATACATAGAAATCAGCCCCAGCATTTT
TRBV4-1,-,-,16,TRBJ2-7,CASSQVSISSVYEQYF,TGCGCCAGCAGCCAAGTTAGCATCTCTTCGGTCTACGAGCAGTACTTC
TRBV5-5,many,-,15,TRBJ1-2,CASSLARGANYGYTF,TGTGCCAGCAGCTTGGCCAGGGGAGCTAACTATGGCTACACCTTC
TRBV11-3,-,-,13,TRBJ2-2,CASQGWNTGELFF,TGTGCCAGCCAGGGATGGAACACCGGGGAGCTGTTTTTT
TRBV5-1,-,-,13,TRBJ2-1,CARVLLSGPEQFF,TGCGCCAGGGTGTTACTAAGCGGCCCCGAGCAGTTCTTC
TRBV28,-,-,13,TRBJ2-7,CASKEGFSYEQYF,TGTGCCAGCAAAGAGGGTTTCTCCTACGAGCAGTACTTC
TRBV6-1,-,TRBD1,14,TRBJ2-7,CASSKYRGKYAQYF,TGTGCCAGCAGTAAGTACAGGGGCAAATACGCGCAGTACTTC